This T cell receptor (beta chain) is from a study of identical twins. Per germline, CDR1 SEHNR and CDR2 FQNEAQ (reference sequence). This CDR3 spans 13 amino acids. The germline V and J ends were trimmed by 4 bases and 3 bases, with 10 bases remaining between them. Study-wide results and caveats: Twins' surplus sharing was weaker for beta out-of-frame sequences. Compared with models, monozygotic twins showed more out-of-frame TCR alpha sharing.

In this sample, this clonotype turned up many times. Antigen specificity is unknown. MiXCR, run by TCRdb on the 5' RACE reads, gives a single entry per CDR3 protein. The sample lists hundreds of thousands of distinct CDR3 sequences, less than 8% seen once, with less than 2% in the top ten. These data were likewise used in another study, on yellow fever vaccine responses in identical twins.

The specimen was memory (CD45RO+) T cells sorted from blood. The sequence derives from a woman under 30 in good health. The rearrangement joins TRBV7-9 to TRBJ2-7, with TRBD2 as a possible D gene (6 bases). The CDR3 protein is CASSSSGFYEQYF. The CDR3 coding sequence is TGTGCCAGCAGCTCCAGCGGGTTCTACGAGCAGTACTTC.